This T cell receptor (beta chain) came from a study of T cells after yellow fever vaccination. This clonotype occurred a few times. A single record per CDR3 protein comes from TCRdb applying MiXCR to the 5' RACE reads. The repertoire holds a few hundred thousand distinct CDR3 sequences, with around 4.5% as singletons. The CDR3 runs 14 residues. V lost 6 bases and J lost 0; bases outside the gene matches: 2. Germline V gene data show CDR1 as SNHLY and CDR2 as FYNNEI. This chain joins TRBV2 and TRBJ2-7, with 10 positions matching TRBD1. Here the sequenced sample was PBMCs, taken 15 days after the yellow fever booster vaccination. This sequence originates from a man aged 18-30 years who received the YFV17D yellow fever vaccine. The chain's CDR3 is CASRGQGFSYEQYV. DNA for the CDR3: TGTGCCAGCAGGGGACAGGGGTTCTCCTACGAGCAGTACGTC.